Listed here are 23 T cell receptor beta chains from one sample, sequenced in a study of blood T cell repertoires in COVID-19. This table comes from immunoSEQ multiplex PCR, and its TCRdb copy is limited to in-frame clones, with some not included. The sample holds 35,000 to 40,000 clones; about 88% are singletons and the top ten take roughly 30%. The sequencing sample was made of peripheral blood. These receptors originate from a man between 70 and 80 years old with active COVID-19.

The chain uses TRBV6-2 or TRBV6-3 and TRBJ1-2; D gene ambiguous. Germline loops: CDR1 MNHEY, CDR2 SVGEGT. V lost 2 bases, J lost 0 bases, and 7 bases lay in between. The CDR3 totals 14 residues. CDR3 region: CASSYMASNYGYTF. In DNA, the CDR3 is TGTGCCAGCAGTTACATGGCATCTAACTATGGCTACACCTTC.

The chain has TRBV7-7 and TRBJ2-2, with TRBD2 matching over 13 bases. The junction had 5 bases not matched to a gene; V was cut back by 5 bases and J by 5 bases. The CDR3 runs 16 residues. Germline lookup yields CDR1 SSHAT and CDR2 FNYEAQ (reference sequence). The CDR3 DNA reads TGTGCCAGCAGCCTTGGACTAGCGGGAGTTACCGGGGAGCTGTTTTTT. Protein sequence: CASSLGLAGVTGELFF.

This chain uses TRBV15 with TRBJ1-6, with TRBD1 identical over 8 bases. Germline loops: CDR1 LNHNV, CDR2 YYDKDF (reference sequence). The CDR3 is 14 amino acids. V gave up 6 bases and J gave up 9 bases; unmatched junction bases: 7. CDR3 sequence reads: CATSIADRGSPLHF. The CDR3 coding sequence is TGTGCCACCAGTATCGCCGACAGGGGTTCACCCCTCCACTTT. Using reference TRBV15 and TRBJ1-6 for the parts outside the CDR3, the full variable domain is DAMVIQNPRYQVTQFGKPVTLSCSQTLNHNVMYWYQQKSSQAPKLLFHYYDKDFNNEADTPDNFQSRRPNTSFCFLDIRSPGLGDTAMYLCATSIADRGSPLHFGNGTRLTVT.

The genes are TRBV28 and TRBJ2-3; D is unclear. The CDR3 runs to 16 residues. Germline CDR1 reads MDHEN; CDR2 reads SYDVKM. The V and J ends lost 6 bases and 1 base respectively, with 17 bases between them. CDR3 nucleotides: TGTGCCAGCAGGGTACGCCTCCGGTACCGCACAGATACGCAGTATTTT. Protein: CASRVRLRYRTDTQYF.

This chain joins TRBV6-6 and TRBJ1-1; 9 bases fit TRBD1. The germline CDR1 and CDR2 sequences are MNHNY and SVGAGI (reference sequence). Germline trimming cut 2 bases from V and 6 bases from J; bases unmatched to any gene: 4. The CDR3 is 14 residues long. The CDR3 spells CASSYRQGGAEAFF. CDR3 bases: TGTGCCAGCAGTTACCGACAGGGGGGGGCTGAAGCTTTCTTT.

The J gene is TRBJ2-2, the V gene TRBV20-1; D is ambiguous. The CDR3 consists of 11 residues. V lost 0 bases and J lost 7, with 3 bases in between. Germline assignment: CDR1 DFQATT and CDR2 SNEGSKA (reference sequence). The CDR3 spells CSARDYGELFF. DNA of the CDR3: TGCAGTGCTAGAGATTACGGGGAGCTGTTTTTT.

J is TRBJ2-7 and V is TRBV18; TRBD1 matches 10 bases. The CDR3 totals 15 residues. CDR1 and CDR2 (germline): KGHSH, LQKENI. V lost 6 bases, J lost 2 bases, and 7 bases stayed unmatched. The CDR3 sequence: CASSGTGTGAYEQYF. The CDR3 nucleotides are TGTGCCAGCTCGGGTACCGGGACAGGGGCCTACGAGCAGTACTTC.

The CDR3 protein is CAWSGGLEAFF. DNA of the CDR3: TGTGCCTGGAGTGGTGGCCTCGAAGCTTTCTTT. This chain connects TRBV30 to TRBJ1-1; D is uncertain. The V gene lost 1 base and the J gene lost 8 bases, with 8 bases spanning the gap. This CDR3 region has 11 residues. Per germline, CDR1 GTSNPN and CDR2 SVGIG (reference sequence).

J is TRBJ1-2 and V is TRBV14; TRBD1 matches at 7 bases. The CDR3 runs 15 residues. The junction had 11 bases not matched to a gene; V was cut back by 2 bases and J by 8 bases. Germline CDR1 and CDR2: SGHDN and FVKESK. The chain's CDR3 is CASSQFKQGRWGYTF. The CDR3 DNA is TGTGCCAGCAGCCAATTCAAACAGGGGCGATGGGGCTACACCTTC.

The chain recombines TRBV24-1 with TRBJ2-5; a weak D match, TRBD1 (6 bases). Germline values: CDR1 KGHDR, CDR2 SFDVKD. Deletions cut 5 bases from V and 5 bases from J, with 17 bases between. The CDR3 is made up of 15 amino acids. The CDR3 DNA is TGTGCCACCAGTGGCCCGAGGGGGATCTGGGAGACCCAGTACTTC. Translating it yields CATSGPRGIWETQYF.

This clone has a single count. This sequence joins TRBV11-3 and TRBJ2-1; 7 nucleotides match TRBD2. CDR1 is SGHNT, CDR2 YENEEA, per germline. The J segment lost 5 bases and the V segment lost 5 bases, leaving 6 bases of the junction unmatched. This CDR3 spans 14 amino acids. The CDR3 protein is CASSKGGRHNEQFF. In DNA, the CDR3 is TGTGCCAGCAGCAAGGGAGGGAGGCACAATGAGCAGTTCTTC.

This chain joins TRBV2 and TRBJ2-7; 9 bases are shared with TRBD1. J gave up 2 bases and V 5 bases, and 4 bases lay outside the gene matches. This CDR3 spans 14 amino acids. Looked up from germline, CDR1 is SNHLY and CDR2 is FYNNEI. CDR3: CASSTDRGTYEQYF. In nucleotides, the CDR3 is TGTGCCAGCAGTACAGACAGGGGGACCTACGAGCAGTACTTC.

The V and J genes are TRBV21-1 and TRBJ2-1; the tabulated D call, TRBD1, remains unverified against the DNA. TRBV21-1 is a pseudogene. This CDR3 is 14 amino acids long. The CDR3 region has the DNA TGTGCCAGCAGCAACTTGGGGCAGAACAATGAGCAGTTCTTC. Translated, it gives CASSNLGQNNEQFF.

This clone was counted a single time. The chain couples TRBV7-2 to TRBJ2-5, with TRBD1 matching 12 bases. V gave up 0 bases and J gave up 5 bases; unmatched junction bases: 1. The CDR3 contains 15 residues. Per germline, CDR1 SGHTA and CDR2 FQGNSA. The CDR3, as DNA: TGTGCCAGCAGCTTAGCGGGGACAGGGGGCGAGACCCAGTACTTC. Encoded protein: CASSLAGTGGETQYF.

The chain recombines TRBV5-4 with TRBJ2-2, with 10 bases that match TRBD2. In germline, CDR1 is SGHNT, CDR2 YYREEE (reference sequence). The V gene end was trimmed by 4 bases and the J gene end by 0 bases; junction bases not matched to a gene: 3. This CDR3 has 16 amino acids. CDR3 bases: TGTGCCAGCAGCCGTGGACTAGCGGCGAACACCGGGGAGCTGTTTTTT. Protein sequence: CASSRGLAANTGELFF.

V gene TRBV10-3 combines with J gene TRBJ2-1; maybe TRBD2 (5 bases). This CDR3 spans 13 amino acids. Germline CDR1 reads ENHRY; CDR2 reads SYGVKD. The V and J ends lost 6 bases and 8 bases respectively, with 14 bases between them. The CDR3 sequence: CAISRAAADEQFF. CDR3 bases: TGTGCCATCAGCAGAGCGGCAGCAGATGAGCAGTTCTTC.

This clone has a single count. For the CDR3, the DNA is TGCAGCGTTCAGACAGGATCCTACGAGCAGTACTTC. As protein: CSVQTGSYEQYF. This sequence joins TRBV29-1 and TRBJ2-7; weak D call: TRBD1 (6 bases). This CDR3 region has 12 residues. V was trimmed by 5 bases and J by 1 base, leaving 9 bases between them. Per germline, CDR1 SQVTM and CDR2 ANQGSEA.

This chain connects TRBV19 to TRBJ2-1, with 7 bases matching TRBD1. The CDR3 sequence is 15 residues long. The trim removed 5 bases at V and 0 bases at J, leaving 4 bases unmatched. Looked up from germline, CDR1 is LNHDA and CDR2 is SQIVND (reference sequence). CDR3 protein: CASSATGSSYNEQFF. CDR3 nucleotide sequence: TGTGCCAGTAGTGCGACAGGGAGCTCCTACAATGAGCAGTTCTTC.

The chain employs TRBV7-9 and TRBJ1-6; D is possibly TRBD1 (5 bases). The V end lost 4 bases, the J end lost 7 bases, and 8 bases lay between the germline ends. The CDR3 consists of 13 residues. Germline CDR1 is SEHNR and CDR2 is FQNEAQ (reference sequence). This CDR3 reads CASSSRQNSPLHF. DNA for the CDR3: TGTGCCAGCAGCTCCCGACAGAATTCACCCCTCCACTTT. The full variable domain, in which reference TRBV7-9 and TRBJ1-6 provide the parts outside the CDR3, is DTGVSQNPRHKITKRGQNVTFRCDPISEHNRLYWYRQTLGQGPEFLTYFQNEAQLEKSRLLSDRFSAERPKGSFSTLEIQRTEQGDSAMYLCASSSRQNSPLHFGNGTRLTVT.

This clone was seen only once. The chain recombines TRBV7-2 with TRBJ2-2; no clear D gene. The V end was cut by 1 base, the J end by 7 bases, with 13 bases between. Germline V gives CDR1 SGHTA, CDR2 FQGNSA. This CDR3 comprises 15 residues. DNA of the CDR3: TGTGCCAGCAGCTTAGGTGGCCCCCTAGGCGGGGAGCTGTTTTTT. It translates to CASSLGGPLGGELFF.

This clone was seen once. This chain links TRBV2 with TRBJ1-2; 9 nucleotides align to TRBD1. Germline V lookup: CDR1 SNHLY, CDR2 FYNNEI. With 5 bases clipped from V and 6 bases from J, the junction kept 7 bases outside the gene matches. The CDR3 contains 14 residues. The CDR3 DNA reads TGTGCCAGCAGTCGGACAGGGGTGGATCATGGCTACACCTTC. Amino acids: CASSRTGVDHGYTF.

The chain links TRBV11-2 to TRBJ1-4; D ambiguous. Germline assignment: CDR1 SGHAT and CDR2 FQNNGV. CDR3 length: 16 amino acids. V lost 3 bases and J lost 3, with 14 bases in between. DNA of the CDR3: TGTGCCAGCAGCTTTTCCAGACTTCGATCTAATGAAAAACTGTTTTTT. Translated: CASSFSRLRSNEKLFF.

This chain's CDR3 is CASSQGFLLAGRETQYF. The CDR3 DNA follows: TGTGCCAGCAGCCAAGGGTTCCTATTAGCGGGGCGAGAGACCCAGTACTTC. V is TRBV14 and J is TRBJ2-5; TRBD2 matches at 8 bases. The CDR3 consists of 17 residues. The germline CDR1 and CDR2 sequences are SGHDN and FVKESK. V shed 1 base, J shed 4 bases, and the junction held 11 bases outside the gene matches.